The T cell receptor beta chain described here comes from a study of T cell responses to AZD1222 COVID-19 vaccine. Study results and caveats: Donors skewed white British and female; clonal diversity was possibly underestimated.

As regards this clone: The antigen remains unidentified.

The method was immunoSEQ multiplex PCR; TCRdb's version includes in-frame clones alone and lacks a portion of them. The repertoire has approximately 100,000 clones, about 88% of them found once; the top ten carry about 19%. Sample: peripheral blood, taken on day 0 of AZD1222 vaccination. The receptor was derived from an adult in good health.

This chain's CDR3 is CASSEDQSPYNEQFF. The CDR3 DNA reads TGTGCCAGCAGTGAGGACCAAAGCCCCTACAATGAGCAGTTCTTC. The chain has TRBV6-1 and TRBJ2-1; no reliable D call. The CDR3 is 15 residues long. The V end was cut by 3 bases, the J end by 2 bases, with 11 bases between. Germline lookup yields CDR1 MNHNS and CDR2 SASEGT.